This T cell receptor (beta chain) stems from a study of blood T cell repertoires in COVID-19. Living in about two dozen US areas, the participants were between about 18 and 95 years of age. The length of the CDR3 is 19 residues. Trimming removed 3 bases from V and 0 bases from J; junction bases left unmatched: 13. Germline V gene data show CDR1 as SGHRS and CDR2 as YFSETQ. Method: immunoSEQ multiplex PCR; TCRdb's copy keeps in-frame clones and lacks some. Here the sample spans about 330,000 clones, roughly nine tenths being singletons. This sequence joins TRBV5-1 and TRBJ2-3; 10 bases are shared with TRBD2. Material for sequencing was PBMCs or T cells enriched from blood (not recorded which). The clonotype comes from a woman in her 30s who had recovered from COVID-19. This CDR3 is CASSSGISGGTTSTDTQYF. The CDR3 DNA reads TGCGCCAGCAGCTCGGGGATTAGCGGGGGGACTACTAGCACAGATACGCAGTATTTT.